The 3 T cell receptor beta chains below were found in one sample sequenced in a study of long-term antiretroviral therapy in people with HIV (dated by TCRdb to between 2021 and 2023). Sequencing of the TRB variable region was done with the immunoSEQ hsTCRB v3.0 assay at survey level resolution. The immuneACCESS repertoire file appears here via TCRdb, limited to in-frame rearrangements. These files lack a portion of the clones; in checked studies, under half of the deficit traces to unresolved V genes, and the cause of the others is not known. This sample holds about 17,000 clones; over 75% were observed only once. The top ten clonotypes cover 7.5% to 9.5% of the sample. This specimen consisted of unsorted PBMCs, obtained 0.3 years after starting antiretroviral therapy. The receptor source for this set is a man in his sixties with HIV.

The genes are TRBV7-2 and TRBJ2-7; 8 nucleotides line up with TRBD2. Germline V gene sequence: CDR1 SGHTA, CDR2 FQGNSA. There are 14 residues in the CDR3. The J segment lost 6 bases and the V segment lost 5 bases, leaving 9 bases of the junction unmatched. This CDR3 reads CASSPSGGEVEQYF. For the CDR3, the DNA is TGTGCCAGCAGCCCGAGCGGGGGAGAGGTCGAGCAGTACTTC.

The V gene is TRBV5-1, the J gene TRBJ1-2; D is perhaps TRBD1 (5 bases). The CDR3 has 11 amino acids. V lost 4 bases, J lost 8 bases, and 9 bases lay in between. Germline CDR1 is SGHRS and CDR2 is YFSETQ. CDR3 in DNA: TGCGCCAGCAGCGTAGGGGACGGCTACACCTTC. This codes for CASSVGDGYTF. The whole variable domain, remainder taken from reference TRBV5-1 and TRBJ1-2, is KAGVTQTPRYLIKTRGQQVTLSCSPISGHRSVSWYQQTPGQGLQFLFEYFSETQRNKGNFPGRFSGRQFSNSRSEMNVSTLELGDSALYLCASSVGDGYTFGSGTRLTVV.

This chain uses TRBV19 with TRBJ2-1; TRBD2 matches at 12 bases. Germline V gene sequence: CDR1 LNHDA, CDR2 SQIVND (reference sequence). V was clipped by 7 bases and J by 4 bases; unmatched bases: 5. The length of the CDR3 is 15 residues. CDR3 in amino acids: CASMVTSGRYNEQFF. CDR3 nucleotide sequence: TGTGCCAGTATGGTGACTAGCGGGAGATACAATGAGCAGTTCTTC.